One sample yielded the 17 T cell receptor beta chains listed below, sequenced in a study of blood T cell repertoires in COVID-19. Method: immunoSEQ multiplex PCR; TCRdb's copy keeps in-frame clones and lacks some. The sample has around 120,000 clones; 60% to 85% are singletons. The material sequenced was peripheral blood. The receptors originated from a man in his sixties or seventies with acute or convalescent COVID-19.

The chain joins TRBV5-1 to TRBJ1-5; 7 bases map to TRBD1. CDR1 SGHRS and CDR2 YFSETQ come from the germline V gene. V shed 2 bases and J 7 bases; nucleotides not matched to a gene: 6. CDR3 length: 14 residues. The CDR3 loop reads CASSFGQGEQPQHF. As DNA, the CDR3 is TGCGCCAGCAGCTTCGGGCAGGGGGAACAGCCCCAGCATTTT.

The V call is TRBV30, the J call TRBJ1-1; D is ambiguous. With 1 base removed from V and 6 bases from J, the gap between germline ends came to 6 bases. CDR3 length equals 11 residues. CDR1 is GTSNPN, CDR2 SVGIG, per germline (reference sequence). DNA for the CDR3: TGTGCCTGGAGTGGGCAGTCTGAAGCTTTCTTT. Encoded protein: CAWSGQSEAFF.

The rearrangement uses TRBV10-1 and TRBJ2-7; weak D call: TRBD2 (6 bases). Germline V gene data show CDR1 as WNHNN and CDR2 as SYGVQD (reference sequence). Trimming took 8 bases from V and 0 from J, leaving 20 bases between them. The CDR3 extends over 16 amino acids. The CDR3 DNA reads TGCGCCAGCCCCGGATTTCGGGACTCCTACTCCTACGAGCAGTACTTC. This encodes CASPGFRDSYSYEQYF.

The chain links TRBV18 to TRBJ1-2, with 9 bases lining up with TRBD1. V was clipped by 2 bases and J by 6 bases; unmatched bases: 7. There are 15 residues in the CDR3. From germline, CDR1 is KGHSH and CDR2 LQKENI. CDR3 amino acids: CASSPGTGYLHGYTF. In DNA, the CDR3 is TGTGCCAGCTCACCAGGGACAGGGTATTTGCATGGCTACACCTTC.

The J gene is TRBJ1-1, the V gene TRBV6-5; D perhaps matches TRBD1 (6 bases). Germline V lookup: CDR1 MNHEY, CDR2 SVGAGI. The CDR3 has 14 residues. V dropped 0 bases and J dropped 6 bases, with 11 bases sitting between them. The CDR3 here is CASSYSTGGAEAFF. Here the CDR3 DNA reads TGTGCCAGCAGTTACTCGACAGGCGGCGCTGAAGCTTTCTTT.

The chain combines TRBV7-6 with TRBJ1-1; 7 nucleotides agree with TRBD1. The CDR3 extends over 14 amino acids. The V gene's germline CDR1 is SGHVS and CDR2 FNYEAQ. With V trimmed by 4 bases and J by 5 bases, 7 bases remained unmatched. The CDR3 DNA is TGTGCCAGCAGCTCGGGGACAGACAAGACTGAAGCTTTCTTT. Translating gives CASSSGTDKTEAFF.

The chain has TRBV9 and TRBJ1-1, with D unclear. Germline CDR1 reads SGDLS; CDR2 reads YYNGEE. The CDR3 totals 14 residues. Trimming took off 0 bases at V and 4 bases at J, with 10 bases between the two ends. CDR3 nucleotide sequence: TGTGCCAGCAGCGTAGGTGTGCAGGCCACTGAAGCTTTCTTT. Translating it yields CASSVGVQATEAFF.

The chain has TRBV2 and TRBJ2-3; TRBD2 is a possible D gene (5 bases). Germline values: CDR1 SNHLY, CDR2 FYNNEI. V lost 4 bases and J lost 6, with 11 bases in between. The CDR3 contains 13 residues. The CDR3 DNA is TGTGCCAGCAGTGCCGGGGTTATCGATACGCAGTATTTT. It encodes CASSAGVIDTQYF.

The sample holds one count of this clone. This chain joins TRBV11-2 and TRBJ1-5; 7 nucleotides align to TRBD1. The trim removed 5 bases at V and 6 bases at J, leaving 10 bases unmatched. The CDR3 runs to 15 residues. CDR1 SGHAT and CDR2 FQNNGV come from the germline V gene. The CDR3 coding sequence is TGTGCCAGCAGCCGTACCGGGACAGTCGGTCAGCCCCAGCATTTT. Translated: CASSRTGTVGQPQHF.

This clone occurred a few times. V and J are TRBV2 and TRBJ2-2, with 9 bases fitting TRBD1. V shed 7 bases and J 1 base; nucleotides not matched to a gene: 1. Germline CDR1 reads SNHLY; CDR2 reads FYNNEI. This CDR3 comprises 14 residues. CDR3 DNA sequence: TGTGCCAGCAAGGGACAGGGGAACACCGGGGAGCTGTTTTTT. It yields the protein CASKGQGNTGELFF.

This chain uses TRBV5-6 with TRBJ1-2; no definite D call. Germline V gives CDR1 SGHDT, CDR2 YYEEEE. The CDR3 runs to 12 residues. The V end was cut by 2 bases, the J end by 4 bases, with 6 bases between. The CDR3 bases are TGTGCCAGCAGCTTAGCGGGCTATGGCTACACCTTC. Encoded protein: CASSLAGYGYTF.

The rearrangement links TRBV6-1 to TRBJ1-2; D may be TRBD1 (6 bases). The V and J ends lost 7 bases and 6 bases respectively, with 18 bases between them. Looked up from germline, CDR1 is MNHNS and CDR2 is SASEGT. The CDR3 spans 14 residues. CDR3 bases: TGTGCCAGCACCTCGGTGCGGACAGCAAATGGCTACACCTTC. It yields the protein CASTSVRTANGYTF.

The chain carries TRBV9 and TRBJ2-2; TRBD2 agrees at 8 bases. CDR3 length: 13 residues. Germline trimming cut 3 bases from V and 9 bases from J; bases unmatched to any gene: 4. The germline CDR1 and CDR2 sequences are SGDLS and YYNGEE. CDR3 protein: CASSAGGVRELFF. As DNA, the CDR3 is TGTGCCAGCAGCGCCGGGGGGGTCCGGGAGCTGTTTTTT.

The chain carries TRBV28 and TRBJ1-6; D gene ambiguous. The V gene's germline CDR1 is MDHEN and CDR2 SYDVKM. The CDR3 is 13 residues long. The V gene lost 5 bases and the J gene lost 3 bases, with 5 bases spanning the gap. CDR3 sequence: CASSEGYNSPLHF. In nucleotides, the CDR3 is TGTGCCAGCAGTGAGGGCTATAATTCACCCCTCCACTTT.

This clone was observed once. The V and J genes are TRBV5-6 and TRBJ2-2; tentative D call: TRBD1 (6 bases). Germline V gene sequence: CDR1 SGHDT, CDR2 YYEEEE. V shed 2 bases and J shed 4 bases, with 12 bases lying between them. The CDR3 runs to 15 residues. CDR3 residues: CASSFYQGFTGELFF. The DNA for the CDR3 is TGTGCCAGCAGCTTCTACCAGGGGTTCACCGGGGAGCTGTTTTTT.

This clone was found a few times. The chain has TRBV15 and TRBJ1-2; D unclear. CDR3 length equals 13 residues. The germline V and J ends were trimmed by 0 bases and 4 bases, with 6 bases remaining between them. CDR1 is LNHNV, CDR2 YYDKDF, per germline (reference sequence). The CDR3 reads CATSRDLRYGYTF. CDR3 nucleotide sequence: TGTGCCACCAGCAGAGATTTGCGCTATGGCTACACCTTC. Variable domain in full (rest from reference TRBV15 and TRBJ1-2): DAMVIQNPRYQVTQFGKPVTLSCSQTLNHNVMYWYQQKSSQAPKLLFHYYDKDFNNEADTPDNFQSRRPNTSFCFLDIRSPGLGDTAMYLCATSRDLRYGYTFGSGTRLTVV.

This clone was recorded a few times. The chain links TRBV4-1 to TRBJ1-2, with 8 nucleotides matching TRBD1. The CDR3 spans 15 residues. CDR1 is MGHRA, CDR2 YSYEKL, per germline. Trimming took 0 bases from V and 5 from J; bases not matched to a gene: 5. The CDR3 reads CASSQDWDRTYGYTF. In DNA form, the CDR3 reads TGCGCCAGCAGCCAAGATTGGGACAGGACTTATGGCTACACCTTC.